These 17 T cell receptor beta chains were sequenced from one sample in a study of blood T cell repertoires in COVID-19. Data came from immunoSEQ multiplex PCR; TCRdb stores just in-frame clones and leaves some out. Altogether approximately 270,000 clones are present, about 85% being singletons, with the ten largest covering around 3%. Sequencing used peripheral blood. These receptors were taken from a man aged 18 to 35 with active or convalescent COVID-19.

Points on this clone: Compared with germline, one end of the junction differs, possibly owing to a read error. The CDR3 sequence: CAWSPDIYHQF. The CDR3 coding sequence is TGTGCCTGGAGTCCTGACATCTACCACCAATTC. The gene calls are TRBV30 and TRBJ1-2; D is unresolved. Germline V gives CDR1 GTSNPN, CDR2 SVGIG (reference sequence). The CDR3 is made up of 11 amino acids.

The chain recombines TRBV7-9 with TRBJ2-5, with D possibly TRBD2 on 5 matching bases. Germline V gene data show CDR1 as SEHNR and CDR2 as FQNEAQ (reference sequence). V lost 3 bases, J lost 1 base, and 6 bases lay in between. CDR3 length: 13 amino acids. CDR3 sequence reads: CASSFEGQETQYF. CDR3 bases: TGTGCCAGCAGCTTTGAGGGCCAAGAGACCCAGTACTTC.

V is TRBV19 and J is TRBJ2-7; D perhaps matches TRBD2 (5 bases). V was pared by 5 bases and J by 2 bases, with 10 bases between. This CDR3 has 13 residues. Germline V lookup: CDR1 LNHDA, CDR2 SQIVND (reference sequence). The CDR3 is CASSDSDPYEQYF. CDR3 DNA: TGTGCCAGTAGTGATAGCGACCCCTACGAGCAGTACTTC.

The chain couples TRBV27 to TRBJ1-1; weak D call: TRBD1 (6 bases). Trimming removed 2 bases at V and 5 bases at J, with 12 bases between. CDR3 length equals 14 residues. Germline CDR1 and CDR2: MNHEY and SMNVEV (reference sequence). CDR3 sequence: CASSLIGGQTEAFF. The CDR3 DNA is TGTGCCAGCAGTTTAATAGGGGGACAAACTGAAGCTTTCTTT.

This clone was observed a single time. The chain couples TRBV20-1 to TRBJ2-5, with 7 bases identical to TRBD2. The CDR3 length is 15 residues. V was clipped by 3 bases and J by 3 bases; unmatched bases: 10. Germline V gene sequence: CDR1 DFQATT, CDR2 SNEGSKA (reference sequence). The CDR3 loop is CSASQTGGLKETQYF. The CDR3 DNA reads TGCAGTGCTAGTCAAACGGGGGGATTGAAAGAGACCCAGTACTTC.

V usage is TRBV6-2 or TRBV6-3 and J usage is TRBJ2-1; 8 bases align to TRBD2. Germline V gene data show CDR1 as MNHEY and CDR2 as SVGEGT. Trimming took 5 bases from V and 12 from J; bases not matched to a gene: 3. This CDR3 is 11 amino acids long. The CDR3 bases are TGTGCCAGCAGTGCAAGCGGGGGGCAGTTCTTC. Protein product: CASSASGGQFF.

For this clone: One base away lies a much larger clone, so this may be a sequencing read error. V is TRBV5-4 and J is TRBJ2-7; 7 nucleotides agree with TRBD1. The germline V gene has CDR1 SGHNT and CDR2 YYREEE (reference sequence). V shed 5 bases and J 3 bases; nucleotides not matched to a gene: 2. This CDR3 is 12 amino acids long. The CDR3 coding sequence is TGTGCCAGCAGGACAGGGTTCTACGAGCAGTACTTC. Its translation: CASRTGFYEQYF.

The rearrangement uses TRBV6-2 or TRBV6-3 and TRBJ1-5; D call uncertain. V gave up 5 bases and J gave up 2 bases, with 10 bases separating them. This CDR3 is built from 14 residues. CDR1 and CDR2 from the germline V gene are MNHEY and SVGEGT. In DNA, the CDR3 is TGTGCCAGCAGTCCCCCCCGAGGCAATCAGCCCCAGCATTTT. As protein: CASSPPRGNQPQHF.

The chain combines TRBV7-3 with TRBJ2-6; D might be TRBD1 (6 bases). Trimming removed 3 bases at V and 1 base at J, with 7 bases between. Germline V lookup: CDR1 SGHTA, CDR2 FQGTGA. The CDR3 has 15 residues. CDR3 bases: TGTGCCAGCAGCTTTAGGGGGTCTGGGGCCAACGTCCTGACTTTC. Protein: CASSFRGSGANVLTF.

The gene calls are TRBV7-2 and TRBJ2-3; 11 bases agree with TRBD1. Germline CDR1 SGHTA, CDR2 FQGNSA. CDR3 size: 14 residues. V was clipped by 7 bases and J by 7 bases; unmatched bases: 7. CDR3 nucleotide sequence: TGTGCCAGCATCCGGACAGGGGGCGGAAATACGCAGTATTTT. Its protein product is CASIRTGGGNTQYF.

The chain employs TRBV7-2 and TRBJ2-7, with TRBD2 matching 16 bases. The CDR3 has 14 residues. The V gene's germline CDR1 is SGHTA and CDR2 FQGNSA. The ends lost 4 bases at V and 9 bases at J; junction bases unmatched: 3. The CDR3 DNA sequence: TGTGCCAGCAGCTCAGGGACTAGCGGGAGGGGGCAGTACTTC. It specifies CASSSGTSGRGQYF. Combining the CDR3 with reference TRBV7-2 and TRBJ2-7 gives the whole variable domain GAGVSQSPSNKVTEKGKDVELRCDPISGHTALYWYRQSLGQGLEFLIYFQGNSAPDKSGLPSDRFSAERTGGSVSTLTIQRTQQEDSAVYLCASSSGTSGRGQYFGPGTRLTVT.

CDR3 region: CTIGGGQTDTQYF. DNA of the CDR3: TGCACAATTGGGGGAGGGCAAACAGATACGCAGTATTTT. The chain has TRBV29-1 and TRBJ2-3, with 7 bases that match TRBD2. CDR3 size: 13 residues. CDR1 and CDR2 (germline): SQVTM, ANQGSEA.

This clone was observed a few times. The chain uses TRBV11-2 and TRBJ2-1; 10 nucleotides agree with TRBD2. In germline, CDR1 is SGHAT, CDR2 FQNNGV. The CDR3 covers 16 residues. The trim removed 1 base at V and 12 bases at J, leaving 12 bases unmatched. CDR3 DNA: TGTGCCAGCAGCTTAGTAAGTCTAGCGGGAGCCTCGTCGCAGTTCTTC. This codes for CASSLVSLAGASSQFF.

This chain joins TRBV18 and TRBJ2-7; the D gene is possibly TRBD1 (6 bases). CDR3 length: 15 amino acids. V lost 3 bases to trimming and J lost 0 bases, with 12 bases between them. The germline V gene has CDR1 KGHSH and CDR2 LQKENI. CDR3 in DNA: TGTGCCAGCTCACCCGGCAGGGGCCTCTCCTACGAGCAGTACTTC. Translated, it gives CASSPGRGLSYEQYF.

This chain's CDR3 is CASSSGQGATDTQYF. DNA for the CDR3: TGTGCCAGCAGCTCTGGACAGGGCGCGACAGATACGCAGTATTTT. This chain links TRBV7-2 with TRBJ2-3, with TRBD1 matching 8 bases. The ends lost 4 bases at V and 3 bases at J; junction bases unmatched: 6. The germline V gene encodes CDR1 SGHTA and CDR2 FQGNSA. The CDR3 contains 15 residues.

The V and J genes are TRBV5-1 and TRBJ1-6, with 9 bases matching TRBD1. Germline V gives CDR1 SGHRS, CDR2 YFSETQ. Losses at the gene ends were 4 bases for V and 10 bases for J; bases not matched to a gene: 9. The CDR3 consists of 15 residues. The CDR3 here is CASSLLGDRESPLHF. The CDR3 bases are TGCGCCAGCAGCCTGCTGGGGGACAGGGAATCACCCCTCCACTTT.

CDR3 region: CASSVFTGELFF. The CDR3 DNA reads TGTGCCAGTAGTGTATTCACCGGGGAGCTGTTTTTT. The genes are TRBV19 and TRBJ2-2; the D is unclear. This CDR3 contains 12 residues. Deletions cut 5 bases from V and 4 bases from J, with 5 bases between. Per the germline V gene, CDR1 is LNHDA and CDR2 is SQIVND (reference sequence).